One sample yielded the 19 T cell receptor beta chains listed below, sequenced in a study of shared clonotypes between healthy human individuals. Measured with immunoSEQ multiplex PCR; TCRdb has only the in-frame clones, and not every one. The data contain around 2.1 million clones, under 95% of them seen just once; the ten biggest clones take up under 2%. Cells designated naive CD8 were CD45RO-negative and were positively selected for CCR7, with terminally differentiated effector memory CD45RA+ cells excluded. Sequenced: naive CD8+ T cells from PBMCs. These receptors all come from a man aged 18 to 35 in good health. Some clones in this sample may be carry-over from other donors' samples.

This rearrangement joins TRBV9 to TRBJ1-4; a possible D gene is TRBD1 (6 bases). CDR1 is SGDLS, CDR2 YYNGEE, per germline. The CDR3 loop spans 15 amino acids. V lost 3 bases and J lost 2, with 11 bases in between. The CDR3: CASSANRVTNEKLFF. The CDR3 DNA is TGTGCCAGCAGCGCGAACAGGGTCACTAATGAAAAACTGTTTTTT. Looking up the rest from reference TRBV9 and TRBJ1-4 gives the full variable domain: DSGVTQTPKHLITATGQRVTLRCSPRSGDLSVYWYQQSLDQGLQFLIQYYNGEERAKGNILERFSAQQFPDLHSELNLSSLELGDSALYFCASSANRVTNEKLFFGSGTQLSVL.

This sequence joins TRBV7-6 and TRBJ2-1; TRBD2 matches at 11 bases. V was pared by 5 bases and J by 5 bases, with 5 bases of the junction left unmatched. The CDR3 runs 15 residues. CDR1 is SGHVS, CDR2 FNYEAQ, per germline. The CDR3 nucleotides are TGTGCCAGCAGCCCACTAGCGGGAGCCGACAATGAGCAGTTCTTC. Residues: CASSPLAGADNEQFF. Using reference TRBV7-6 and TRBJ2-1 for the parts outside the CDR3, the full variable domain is GAGVSQSPRYKVTKRGQDVALRCDPISGHVSLYWYRQALGQGPEFLTYFNYEAQQDKSGLPNDRFSAERPEGSISTLTIQRTEQRDSAMYRCASSPLAGADNEQFFGPGTRLTVL.

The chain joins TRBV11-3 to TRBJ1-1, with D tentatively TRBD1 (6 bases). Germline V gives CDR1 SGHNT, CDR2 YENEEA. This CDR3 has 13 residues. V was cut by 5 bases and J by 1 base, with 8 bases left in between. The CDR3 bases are TGTGCCAGCAGCGGGACACCGAACACTGAAGCTTTCTTT. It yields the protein CASSGTPNTEAFF.

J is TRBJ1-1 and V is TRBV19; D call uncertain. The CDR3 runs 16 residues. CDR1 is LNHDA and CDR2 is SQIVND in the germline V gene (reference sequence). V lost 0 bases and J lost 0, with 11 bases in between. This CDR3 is CASSIDQEAMNTEAFF. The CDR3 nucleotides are TGTGCCAGTAGTATAGATCAGGAGGCCATGAACACTGAAGCTTTCTTT.

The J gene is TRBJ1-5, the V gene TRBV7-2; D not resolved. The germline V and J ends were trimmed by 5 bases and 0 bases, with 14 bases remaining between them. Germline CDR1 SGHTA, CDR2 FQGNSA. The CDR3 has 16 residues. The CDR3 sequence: CASSPDEPASNQPQHF. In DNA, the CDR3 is TGTGCCAGCAGCCCAGACGAACCCGCTAGCAATCAGCCCCAGCATTTT.

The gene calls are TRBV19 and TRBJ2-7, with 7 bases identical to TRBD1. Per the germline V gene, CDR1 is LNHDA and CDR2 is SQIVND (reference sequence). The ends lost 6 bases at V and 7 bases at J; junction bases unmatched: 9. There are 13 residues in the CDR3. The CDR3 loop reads CASSDRVGIEQYF. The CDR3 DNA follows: TGTGCCAGTAGCGACAGGGTCGGGATAGAGCAGTACTTC.

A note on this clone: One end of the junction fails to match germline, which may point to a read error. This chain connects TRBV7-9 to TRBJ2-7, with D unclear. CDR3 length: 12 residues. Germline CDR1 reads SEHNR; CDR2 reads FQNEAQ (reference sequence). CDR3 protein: CVSSFQGFEQYF. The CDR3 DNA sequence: TGTGTCAGCAGCTTCCAAGGGTTCGAGCAGTACTTC. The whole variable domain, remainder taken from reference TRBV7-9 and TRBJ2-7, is DTGVSQNPRHKITKRGQNVTFRCDPISEHNRLYWYRQTLGQGPEFLTYFQNEAQLEKSRLLSDRFSAERPKGSFSTLEIQRTEQGDSAMYLCVSSFQGFEQYFGPGTRLTVT.

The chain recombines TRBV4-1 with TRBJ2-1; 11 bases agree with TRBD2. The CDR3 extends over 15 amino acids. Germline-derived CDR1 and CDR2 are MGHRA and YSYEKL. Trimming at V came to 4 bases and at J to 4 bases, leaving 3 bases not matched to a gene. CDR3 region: CASSRGLAEYNEQFF. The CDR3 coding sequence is TGCGCCAGCAGCCGGGGACTAGCGGAATACAATGAGCAGTTCTTC.

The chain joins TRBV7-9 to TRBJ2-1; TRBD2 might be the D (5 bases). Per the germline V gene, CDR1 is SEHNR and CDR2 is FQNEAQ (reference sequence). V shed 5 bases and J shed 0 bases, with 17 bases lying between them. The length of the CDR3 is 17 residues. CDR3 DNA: TGTGCCAGCAGCCAGGCAGGAGGACCCTCCTCCTACAATGAGCAGTTCTTC. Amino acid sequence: CASSQAGGPSSYNEQFF.

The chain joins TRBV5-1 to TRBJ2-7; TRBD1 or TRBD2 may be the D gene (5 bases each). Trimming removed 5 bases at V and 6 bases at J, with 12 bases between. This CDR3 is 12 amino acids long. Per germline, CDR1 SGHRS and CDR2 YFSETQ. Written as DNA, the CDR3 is TGCGCCAGCAGAAAACAGGACTTCGAGCAGTACTTC. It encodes CASRKQDFEQYF.

The chain's CDR3 is CASRESDWPYEQYF. The CDR3 nucleotides read TGTGCCAGTAGAGAGTCGGACTGGCCCTACGAGCAGTACTTC. The rearrangement uses TRBV19 and TRBJ2-7; TRBD2 might be the D (5 bases). This CDR3 is built from 14 residues. The V and J ends lost 6 bases and 2 bases respectively, with 14 bases between them. Germline CDR1 LNHDA, CDR2 SQIVND (reference sequence). The full variable domain, completed using reference TRBV19 and TRBJ2-7, is DGGITQSPKYLFRKEGQNVTLSCEQNLNHDAMYWYRQDPGQGLRLIYYSQIVNDFQKGDIAEGYSVSREKKESFPLTVTSAQKNPTAFYLCASRESDWPYEQYFGPGTRLTVT.

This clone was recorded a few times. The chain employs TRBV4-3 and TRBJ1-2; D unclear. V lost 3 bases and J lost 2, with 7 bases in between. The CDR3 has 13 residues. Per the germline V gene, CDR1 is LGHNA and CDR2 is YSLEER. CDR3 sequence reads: CASSHDGNYGYTF. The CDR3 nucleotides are TGCGCCAGCAGCCACGACGGGAACTATGGCTACACCTTC.

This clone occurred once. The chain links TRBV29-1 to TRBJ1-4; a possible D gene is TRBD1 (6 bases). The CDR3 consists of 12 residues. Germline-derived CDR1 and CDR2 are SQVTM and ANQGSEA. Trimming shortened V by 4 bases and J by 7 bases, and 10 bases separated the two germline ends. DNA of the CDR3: TGCAGCGTTGTAGGGACAAGTGAAAAACTGTTTTTT. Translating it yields CSVVGTSEKLFF.

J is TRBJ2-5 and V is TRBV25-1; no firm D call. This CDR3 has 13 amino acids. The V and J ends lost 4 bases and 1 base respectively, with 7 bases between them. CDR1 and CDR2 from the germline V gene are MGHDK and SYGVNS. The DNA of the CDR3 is TGTGCCAGCAGTGTGGCCAGCCAAGAGACCCAGTACTTC. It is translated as CASSVASQETQYF.

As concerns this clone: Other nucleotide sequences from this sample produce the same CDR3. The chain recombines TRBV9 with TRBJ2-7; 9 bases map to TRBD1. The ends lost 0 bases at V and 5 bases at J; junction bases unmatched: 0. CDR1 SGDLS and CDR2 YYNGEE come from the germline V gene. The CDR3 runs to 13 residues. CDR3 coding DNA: TGTGCCAGCAGCGTAGGGACAGGGGACGAGCAGTACTTC. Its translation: CASSVGTGDEQYF.

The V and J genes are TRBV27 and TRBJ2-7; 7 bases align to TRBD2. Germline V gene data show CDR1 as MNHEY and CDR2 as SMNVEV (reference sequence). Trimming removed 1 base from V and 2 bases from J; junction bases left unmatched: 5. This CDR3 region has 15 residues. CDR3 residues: CASSLYLAEPYEQYF. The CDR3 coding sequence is TGTGCCAGCAGTTTATACCTAGCGGAACCCTACGAGCAGTACTTC.

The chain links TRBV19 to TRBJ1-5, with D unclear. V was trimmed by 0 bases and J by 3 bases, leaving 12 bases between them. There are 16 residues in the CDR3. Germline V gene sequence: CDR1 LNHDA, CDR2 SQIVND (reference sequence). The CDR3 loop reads CASSIDREGVNQPQHF. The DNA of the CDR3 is TGTGCCAGTAGTATAGATAGAGAGGGTGTCAATCAGCCCCAGCATTTT.

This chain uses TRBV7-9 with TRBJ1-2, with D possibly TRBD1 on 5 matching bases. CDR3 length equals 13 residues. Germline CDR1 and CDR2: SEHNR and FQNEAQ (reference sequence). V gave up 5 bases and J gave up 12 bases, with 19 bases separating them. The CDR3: CASSTRGGEKDTF. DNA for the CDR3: TGTGCCAGCAGCACGAGGGGTGGCGAGAAAGACACCTTC.

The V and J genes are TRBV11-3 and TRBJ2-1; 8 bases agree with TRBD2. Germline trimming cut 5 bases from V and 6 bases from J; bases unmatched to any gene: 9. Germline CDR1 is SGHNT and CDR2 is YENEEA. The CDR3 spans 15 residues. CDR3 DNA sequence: TGTGCCAGCAGCCCCACCGGGACTAGGGTCAATGAGCAGTTCTTC. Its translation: CASSPTGTRVNEQFF.